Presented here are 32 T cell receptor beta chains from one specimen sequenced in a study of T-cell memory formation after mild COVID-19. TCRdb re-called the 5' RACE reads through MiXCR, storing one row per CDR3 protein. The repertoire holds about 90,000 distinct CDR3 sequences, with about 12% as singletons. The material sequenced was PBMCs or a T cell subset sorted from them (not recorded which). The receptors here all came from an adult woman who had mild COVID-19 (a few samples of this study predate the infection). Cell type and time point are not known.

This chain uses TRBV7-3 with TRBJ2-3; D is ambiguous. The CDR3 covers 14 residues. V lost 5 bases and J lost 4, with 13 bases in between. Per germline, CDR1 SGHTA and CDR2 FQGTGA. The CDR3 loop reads CASSHEGDADTQYF. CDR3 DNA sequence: TGTGCCAGCAGCCACGAAGGTGACGCAGATACGCAGTATTTT.

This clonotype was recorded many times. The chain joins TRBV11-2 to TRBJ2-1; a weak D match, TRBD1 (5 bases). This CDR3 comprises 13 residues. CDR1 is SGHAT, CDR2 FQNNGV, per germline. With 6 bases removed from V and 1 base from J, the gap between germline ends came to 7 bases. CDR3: CASRQESYNEQFF. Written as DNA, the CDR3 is TGTGCCAGCAGACAGGAGTCCTACAATGAGCAGTTCTTC. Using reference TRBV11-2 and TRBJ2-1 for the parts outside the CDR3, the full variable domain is EAGVAQSPRYKIIEKRQSVAFWCNPISGHATLYWYQQILGQGPKLLIQFQNNGVVDDSQLPKDRFSAERLKGVDSTLKIQPAKLEDSAVYLCASRQESYNEQFFGPGTRLTVL.

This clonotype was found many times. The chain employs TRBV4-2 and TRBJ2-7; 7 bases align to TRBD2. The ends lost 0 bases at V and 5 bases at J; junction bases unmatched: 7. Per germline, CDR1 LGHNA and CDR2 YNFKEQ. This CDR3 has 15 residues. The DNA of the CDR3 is TGTGCCAGCAGCCAAGAAGCGGGGAGAACCCACGAGCAGTACTTC. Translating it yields CASSQEAGRTHEQYF.

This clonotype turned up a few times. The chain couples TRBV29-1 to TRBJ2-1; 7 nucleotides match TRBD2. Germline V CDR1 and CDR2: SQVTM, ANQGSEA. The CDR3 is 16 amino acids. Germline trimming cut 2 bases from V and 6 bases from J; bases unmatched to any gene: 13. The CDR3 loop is CSVEIVWTRIPNEQFF. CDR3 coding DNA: TGCAGCGTTGAAATAGTATGGACTAGAATACCCAATGAGCAGTTCTTC.

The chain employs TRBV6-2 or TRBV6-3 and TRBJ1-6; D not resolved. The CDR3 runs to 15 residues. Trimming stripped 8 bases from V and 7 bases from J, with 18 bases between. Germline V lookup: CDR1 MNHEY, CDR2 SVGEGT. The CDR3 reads CASSARTGRNSPLHF. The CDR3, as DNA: TGTGCCAGCTCAGCCCGGACGGGGAGGAATTCACCCCTCCACTTT.

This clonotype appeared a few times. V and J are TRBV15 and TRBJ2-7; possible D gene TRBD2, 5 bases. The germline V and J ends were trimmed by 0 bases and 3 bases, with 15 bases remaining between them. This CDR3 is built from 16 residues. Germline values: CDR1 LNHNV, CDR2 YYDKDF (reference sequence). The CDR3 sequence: CATSRDWLAANYEQYF. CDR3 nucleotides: TGTGCCACCAGCAGAGACTGGCTAGCCGCCAACTACGAGCAGTACTTC.

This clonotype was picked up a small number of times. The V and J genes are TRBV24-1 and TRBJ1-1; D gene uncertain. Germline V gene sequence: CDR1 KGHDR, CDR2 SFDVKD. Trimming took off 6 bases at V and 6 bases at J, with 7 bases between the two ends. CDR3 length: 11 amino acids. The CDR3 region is CATSHGPEAFF. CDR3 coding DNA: TGTGCCACCAGTCATGGGCCTGAAGCTTTCTTT.

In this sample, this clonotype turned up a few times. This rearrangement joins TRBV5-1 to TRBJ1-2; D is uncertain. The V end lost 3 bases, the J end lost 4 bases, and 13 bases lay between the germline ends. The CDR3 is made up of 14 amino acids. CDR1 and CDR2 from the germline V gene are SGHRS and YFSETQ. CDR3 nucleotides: TGCGCCAGCAGCTCGGACTTAACCGGCTATGGCTACACCTTC. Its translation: CASSSDLTGYGYTF. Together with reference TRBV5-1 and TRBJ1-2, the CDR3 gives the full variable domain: KAGVTQTPRYLIKTRGQQVTLSCSPISGHRSVSWYQQTPGQGLQFLFEYFSETQRNKGNFPGRFSGRQFSNSRSEMNVSTLELGDSALYLCASSSDLTGYGYTFGSGTRLTVV.

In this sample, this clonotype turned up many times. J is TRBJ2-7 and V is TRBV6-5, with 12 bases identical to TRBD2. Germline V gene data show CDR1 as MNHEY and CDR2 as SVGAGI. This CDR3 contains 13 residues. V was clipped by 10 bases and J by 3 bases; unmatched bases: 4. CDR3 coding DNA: TGTGCCACTGCGGGACTAGCGGGCTACGAGCAGTACTTC. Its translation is CATAGLAGYEQYF.

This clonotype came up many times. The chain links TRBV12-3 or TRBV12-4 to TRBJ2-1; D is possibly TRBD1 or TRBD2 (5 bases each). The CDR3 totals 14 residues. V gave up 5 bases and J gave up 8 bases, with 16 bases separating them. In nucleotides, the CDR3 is TGTGCCAGCAGTCGGGACCTTAATGGGGATGAGCAGTTCTTC. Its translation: CASSRDLNGDEQFF.

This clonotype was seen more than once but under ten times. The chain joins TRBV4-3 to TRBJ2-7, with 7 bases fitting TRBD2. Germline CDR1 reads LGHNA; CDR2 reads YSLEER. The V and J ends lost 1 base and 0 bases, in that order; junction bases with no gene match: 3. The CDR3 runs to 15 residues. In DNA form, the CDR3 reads TGCGCCAGCAGCCAAGGGGGGGGGAGCTCCTACGAGCAGTACTTC. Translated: CASSQGGGSSYEQYF.

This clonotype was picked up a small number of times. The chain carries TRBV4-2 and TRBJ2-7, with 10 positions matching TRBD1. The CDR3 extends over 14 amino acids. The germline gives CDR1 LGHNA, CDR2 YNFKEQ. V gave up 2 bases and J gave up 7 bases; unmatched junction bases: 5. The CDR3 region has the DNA TGTGCCAGCAGCCAATGGGACAGGGGCGAGGAGCAGTACTTC. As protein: CASSQWDRGEEQYF.

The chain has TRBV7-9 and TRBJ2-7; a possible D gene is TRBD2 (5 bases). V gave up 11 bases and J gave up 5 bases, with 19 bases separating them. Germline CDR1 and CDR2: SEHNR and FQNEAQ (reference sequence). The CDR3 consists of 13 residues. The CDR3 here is CAARRIAGDEQYF. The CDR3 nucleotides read TGTGCCGCGAGGAGGATAGCCGGAGACGAGCAGTACTTC. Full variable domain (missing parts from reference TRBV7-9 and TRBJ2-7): DTGVSQNPRHKITKRGQNVTFRCDPISEHNRLYWYRQTLGQGPEFLTYFQNEAQLEKSRLLSDRFSAERPKGSFSTLEIQRTEQGDSAMYLCAARRIAGDEQYFGPGTRLTVT.

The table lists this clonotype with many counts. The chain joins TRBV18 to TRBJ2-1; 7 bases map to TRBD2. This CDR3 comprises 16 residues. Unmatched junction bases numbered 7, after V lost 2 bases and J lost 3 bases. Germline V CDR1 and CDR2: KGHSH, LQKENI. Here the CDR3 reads CASSPYARGFYNEQFF. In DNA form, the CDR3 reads TGTGCCAGCTCACCATATGCGCGGGGGTTCTACAATGAGCAGTTCTTC.

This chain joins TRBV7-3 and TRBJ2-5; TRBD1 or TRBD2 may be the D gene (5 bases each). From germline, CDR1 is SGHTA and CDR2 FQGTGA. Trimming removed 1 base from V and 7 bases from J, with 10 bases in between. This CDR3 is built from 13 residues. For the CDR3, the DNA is TGTGCCAGCAGCTTAAACCAGGGAGCGACCCAGTACTTC. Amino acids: CASSLNQGATQYF.

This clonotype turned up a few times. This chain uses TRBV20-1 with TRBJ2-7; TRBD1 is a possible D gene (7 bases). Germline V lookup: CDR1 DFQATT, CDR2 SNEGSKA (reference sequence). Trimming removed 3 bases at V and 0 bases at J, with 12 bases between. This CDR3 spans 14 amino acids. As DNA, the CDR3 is TGCAGTGCTAGGGAGGGGACAGTCTCCTACGAGCAGTACTTC. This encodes CSAREGTVSYEQYF.

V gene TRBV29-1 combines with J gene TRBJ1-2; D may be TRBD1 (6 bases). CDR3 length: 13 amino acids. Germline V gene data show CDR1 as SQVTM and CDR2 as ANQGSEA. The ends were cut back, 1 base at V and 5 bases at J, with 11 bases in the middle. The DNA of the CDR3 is TGCAGCGTTGAAGGACAGGATGAGTATGGCTACACCTTC. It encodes CSVEGQDEYGYTF.

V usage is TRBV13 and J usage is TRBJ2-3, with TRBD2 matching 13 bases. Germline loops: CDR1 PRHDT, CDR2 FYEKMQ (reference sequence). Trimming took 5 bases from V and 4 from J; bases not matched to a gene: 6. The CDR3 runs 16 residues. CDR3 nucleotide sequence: TGTGCCAGCAGCCTTGGACTAGCGGGAGTGGCAGATACGCAGTATTTT. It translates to CASSLGLAGVADTQYF. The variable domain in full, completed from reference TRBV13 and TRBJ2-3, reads AAGVIQSPRHLIKEKRETATLKCYPIPRHDTVYWYQQGPGQDPQFLISFYEKMQSDKGSIPDRFSAQQFSDYHSELNMSSLELGDSALYFCASSLGLAGVADTQYFGPGTRLTVL.

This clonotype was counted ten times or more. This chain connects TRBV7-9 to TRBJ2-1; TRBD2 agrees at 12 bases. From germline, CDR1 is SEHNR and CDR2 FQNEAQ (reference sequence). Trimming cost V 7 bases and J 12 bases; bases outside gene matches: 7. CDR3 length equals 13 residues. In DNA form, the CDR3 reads TGTGCCAGCATCACTAGCGGGAGGAGCGGGCAGTTCTTC. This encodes CASITSGRSGQFF. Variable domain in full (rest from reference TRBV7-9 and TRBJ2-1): DTGVSQNPRHKITKRGQNVTFRCDPISEHNRLYWYRQTLGQGPEFLTYFQNEAQLEKSRLLSDRFSAERPKGSFSTLEIQRTEQGDSAMYLCASITSGRSGQFFGPGTRLTVL.

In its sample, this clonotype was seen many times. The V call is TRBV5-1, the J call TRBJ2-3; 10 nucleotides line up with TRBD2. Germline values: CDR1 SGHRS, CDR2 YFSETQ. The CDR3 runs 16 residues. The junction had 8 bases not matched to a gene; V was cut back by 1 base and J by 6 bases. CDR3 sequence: CASSLFAAGGTDTQYF. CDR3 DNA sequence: TGCGCCAGCAGCTTGTTCGCAGCGGGGGGGACGGATACGCAGTATTTT.

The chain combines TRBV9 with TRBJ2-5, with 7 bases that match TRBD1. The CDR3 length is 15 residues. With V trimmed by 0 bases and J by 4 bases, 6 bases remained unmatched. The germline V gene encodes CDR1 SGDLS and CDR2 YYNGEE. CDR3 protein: CASSVGGTEGETQYF. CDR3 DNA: TGTGCCAGCAGCGTAGGAGGGACAGAGGGAGAGACCCAGTACTTC.

The CDR3 reads CASSQVPGAGEQYF. DNA for the CDR3: TGCGCCAGCAGCCAAGTCCCAGGGGCCGGGGAGCAGTACTTC. The chain links TRBV4-1 to TRBJ2-7, with a weak D call TRBD1 (6 bases). The CDR3 has 14 amino acids. CDR1 and CDR2 (germline): MGHRA, YSYEKL. V was pared by 1 base and J by 7 bases, with 14 bases between.

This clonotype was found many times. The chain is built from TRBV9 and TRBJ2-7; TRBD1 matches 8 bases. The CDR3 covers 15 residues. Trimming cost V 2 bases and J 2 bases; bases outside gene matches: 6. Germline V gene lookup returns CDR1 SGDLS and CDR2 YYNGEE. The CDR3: CASSVAQGAAYEQYF. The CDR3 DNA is TGTGCCAGCAGCGTCGCCCAGGGGGCCGCCTACGAGCAGTACTTC.

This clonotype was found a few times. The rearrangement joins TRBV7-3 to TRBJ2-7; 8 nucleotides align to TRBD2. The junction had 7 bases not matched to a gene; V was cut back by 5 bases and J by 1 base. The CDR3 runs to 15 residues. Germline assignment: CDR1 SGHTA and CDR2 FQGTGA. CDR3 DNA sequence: TGTGCCAGCAGCCCCATGGCGGGAGGTTCCTACGAGCAGTACTTC. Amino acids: CASSPMAGGSYEQYF.

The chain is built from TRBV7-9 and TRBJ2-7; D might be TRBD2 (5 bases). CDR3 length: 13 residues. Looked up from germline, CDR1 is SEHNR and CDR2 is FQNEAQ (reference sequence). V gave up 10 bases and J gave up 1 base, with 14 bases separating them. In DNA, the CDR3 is TGTGCCATTCGTGGGGAGAGGTCCTACGAGCAGTACTTC. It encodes CAIRGERSYEQYF.

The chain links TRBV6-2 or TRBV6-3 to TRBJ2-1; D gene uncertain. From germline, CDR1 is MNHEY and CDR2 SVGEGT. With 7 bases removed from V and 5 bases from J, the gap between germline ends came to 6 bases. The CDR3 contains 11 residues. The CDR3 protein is CASNSDNEQFF. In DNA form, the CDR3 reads TGTGCCAGCAACTCTGACAATGAGCAGTTCTTC.

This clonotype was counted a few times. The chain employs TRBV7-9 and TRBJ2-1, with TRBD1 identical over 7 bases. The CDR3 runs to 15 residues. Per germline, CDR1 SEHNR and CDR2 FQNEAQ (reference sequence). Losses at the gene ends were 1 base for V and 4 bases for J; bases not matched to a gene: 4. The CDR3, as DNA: TGTGCCAGCAGCTTAGTTGAACAGGGGTACAATGAGCAGTTCTTC. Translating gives CASSLVEQGYNEQFF.

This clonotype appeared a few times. The CDR3 DNA reads TGTGCCAGCAGTTCCGTTCCCTACCTTACGACAGGGTTGCGAATGAACACTGAAGCTTTCTTT. It specifies CASSSVPYLTTGLRMNTEAFF. The V gene is TRBV6-6, the J gene TRBJ1-1; 7 bases align to TRBD1. The CDR3 runs 21 residues. J gave up 0 bases and V 4 bases, and 23 bases lay outside the gene matches. CDR1 is MNHNY and CDR2 is SVGAGI in the germline V gene (reference sequence).

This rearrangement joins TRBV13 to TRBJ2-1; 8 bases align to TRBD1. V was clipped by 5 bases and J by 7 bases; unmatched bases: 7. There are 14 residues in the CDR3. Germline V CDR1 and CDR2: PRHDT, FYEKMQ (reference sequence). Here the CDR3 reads CASSDRQGMNEQFF. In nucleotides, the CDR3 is TGTGCCAGCAGCGATCGACAGGGGATGAATGAGCAGTTCTTC.

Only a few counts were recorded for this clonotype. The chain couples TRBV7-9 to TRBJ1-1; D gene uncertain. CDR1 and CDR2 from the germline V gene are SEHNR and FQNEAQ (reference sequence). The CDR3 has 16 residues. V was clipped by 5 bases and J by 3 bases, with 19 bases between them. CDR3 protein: CASSPYNIQAYTEAFF. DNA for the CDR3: TGTGCCAGCAGCCCATACAACATCCAGGCGTACACTGAAGCTTTCTTT.

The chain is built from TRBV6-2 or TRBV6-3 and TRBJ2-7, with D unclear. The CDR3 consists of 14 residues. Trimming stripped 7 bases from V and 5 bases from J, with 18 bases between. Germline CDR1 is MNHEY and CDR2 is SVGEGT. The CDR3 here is CASTADLTLDEQYF. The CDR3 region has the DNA TGTGCCAGCACCGCAGACTTAACCCTGGACGAGCAGTACTTC.

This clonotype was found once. CDR3 amino acids: CASSGRLAGPSYNEQFF. In DNA, the CDR3 is TGTGCCAGCAGCGGCAGACTAGCGGGACCCTCCTACAATGAGCAGTTCTTC. This chain joins TRBV7-2 and TRBJ2-1; 11 nucleotides agree with TRBD2. The V gene's germline CDR1 is SGHTA and CDR2 FQGNSA. V was clipped by 5 bases and J by 0 bases; unmatched bases: 6. This CDR3 comprises 17 residues.